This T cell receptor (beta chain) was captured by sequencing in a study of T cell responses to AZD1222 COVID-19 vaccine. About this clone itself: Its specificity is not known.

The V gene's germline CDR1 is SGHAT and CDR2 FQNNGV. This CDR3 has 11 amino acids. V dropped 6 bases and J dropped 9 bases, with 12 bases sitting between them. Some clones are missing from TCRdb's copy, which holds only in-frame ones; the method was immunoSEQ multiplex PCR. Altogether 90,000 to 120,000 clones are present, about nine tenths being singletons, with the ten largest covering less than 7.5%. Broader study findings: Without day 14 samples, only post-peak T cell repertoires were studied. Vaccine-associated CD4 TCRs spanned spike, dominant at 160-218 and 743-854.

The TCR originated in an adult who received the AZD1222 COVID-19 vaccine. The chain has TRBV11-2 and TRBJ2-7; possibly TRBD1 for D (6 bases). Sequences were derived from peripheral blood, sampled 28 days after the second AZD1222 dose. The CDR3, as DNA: TGTGCCAGCAGTCGGGACAATAGGCAGTACTTC. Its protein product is CASSRDNRQYF.